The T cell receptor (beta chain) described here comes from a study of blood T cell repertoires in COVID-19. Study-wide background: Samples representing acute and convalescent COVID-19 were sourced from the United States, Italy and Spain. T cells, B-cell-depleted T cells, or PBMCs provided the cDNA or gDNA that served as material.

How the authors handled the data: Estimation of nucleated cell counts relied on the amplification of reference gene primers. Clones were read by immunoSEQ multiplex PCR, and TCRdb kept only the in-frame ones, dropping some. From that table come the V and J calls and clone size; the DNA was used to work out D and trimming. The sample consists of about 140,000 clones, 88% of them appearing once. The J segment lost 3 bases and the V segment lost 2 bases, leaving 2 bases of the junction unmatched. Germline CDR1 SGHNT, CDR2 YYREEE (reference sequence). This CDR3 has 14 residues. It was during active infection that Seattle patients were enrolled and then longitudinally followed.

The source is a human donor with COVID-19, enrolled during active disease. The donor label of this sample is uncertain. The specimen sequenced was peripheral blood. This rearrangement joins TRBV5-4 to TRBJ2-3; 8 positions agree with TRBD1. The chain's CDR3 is CASSFTGGTDTQYF. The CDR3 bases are TGTGCCAGCAGCTTTACAGGGGGTACAGATACGCAGTATTTT.